A selection of T cell receptor beta chains follows, all from one sample in a study of cytomegalovirus exposure and HLA in healthy donors. Profiled with immunoSEQ multiplex PCR; TCRdb holds only in-frame clones, not every one. The sample carries about 130,000 clones, around 74% recorded once. The sample was PBMCs. The receptors shown here come from a woman between 45 and 60 years old in good health and CMV-seropositive. CDR3s include the opening cysteine and the closing phenylalanine or tryptophan. D genes are given only for firm matches. The size of a clone is reported for some rows only, either as once, few or many, or as a class for expanded clones.

clone_size	d_call	j_call	v_call	cdr3_nt	cdr3_aa
.	TRBD2	TRBJ2-3	TRBV9	TGTGCCAGCAGCGTAGGGACTAGCGGGGACCCAGATACGCAGTATTTT	CASSVGTSGDPDTQYF
.	.	TRBJ2-7	TRBV30	TGTGCCTGGACTAGTGGAGGTTGGGAGCAGTACTTC	CAWTSGGWEQYF
.	.	TRBJ1-2	TRBV2	TGTGCCAGCAATACTAAGGGGGGGAACTATGGCTACACCTTC	CASNTKGGNYGYTF
.	TRBD1	TRBJ1-5	TRBV19	TGTGCCAGTAGCTCCGGGACAGGGGGGGTTGCCGGTCAGCCCCAGCATTTT	CASSSGTGGVAGQPQHF
.	TRBD2	TRBJ2-7	TRBV19	TGTGCCAGTAGGGAAGCGGGGGGTTACTACGAGCAGTACTTC	CASREAGGYYEQYF
once	.	TRBJ2-3	TRBV14	TGTGCCAGCAGCCAATTTCGCGGGGGCACAGATACGCAGTATTTT	CASSQFRGGTDTQYF
.	.	TRBJ2-1	TRBV12-5	TGTGCTAGTGGTTTGCCCGACTTTAATGAGCAGTTCTTC	CASGLPDFNEQFF
.	TRBD1	TRBJ2-5	TRBV5-6	TGTGCCAGCACGATACCAGGGGGTGGCCAAGAGACCCAGTACTTC	CASTIPGGGQETQYF
.	.	TRBJ1-4	TRBV20-1	TGCAGTTCTTTTGGCAATGAAAAACTGTTTTTT	CSSFGNEKLFF
.	.	TRBJ2-7	TRBV6-5	TGTGCCAGCAGACCAAACAGGGTCTCTTACGAGCAGTACTTC	CASRPNRVSYEQYF
.	.	TRBJ1-2	TRBV7-2	TGTGCCAGCAGCTTAGCGAGGGCAGGGGATCGTTATGGCTACACCTTC	CASSLARAGDRYGYTF
.	TRBD1	TRBJ1-4	TRBV30	TGTGCCTGGAGTCGACAGGGCCGTGAAAAACTGTTTTTT	CAWSRQGREKLFF
.	.	TRBJ1-5	TRBV5-1	TGCGCCAGCAGCGTGGCCCTCAATCAGCCCCAGCATTTT	CASSVALNQPQHF
few	.	TRBJ2-7	TRBV4-2	TGTGCCAGCAGCCAAGATCTGGAGAACTACGAGCAGTACTTC	CASSQDLENYEQYF
once	.	TRBJ1-2	TRBV19	TGTGCCAGTAAAGGAGGCGGGGGATACTATGGCTACACCTTC	CASKGGGGYYGYTF
.	.	TRBJ2-7	TRBV30	TGTGCCTGGAGTGAACCAGGCTACGAGCAGTACTTC	CAWSEPGYEQYF
.	TRBD1	TRBJ2-7	TRBV12-5	TGTGCTAGTGCCCCGGACAGGGACTACGAGCAGTACTTC	CASAPDRDYEQYF
.	.	TRBJ2-7	TRBV21-1	TGTGCCAGCAGCCATGCCGGCGACAGACCTCTCTACGAGCAGTACTTC	CASSHAGDRPLYEQYF
.	TRBD2	TRBJ2-5	TRBV27	TGTGCCAGCAGAATGAGAGCGGGGTATGAGACCCAGTACTTC	CASRMRAGYETQYF
.	TRBD1	TRBJ2-7	TRBV29-1	TGCAGCGTTGAGGGACAGAACTCCTACGAGCAGTACTTC	CSVEGQNSYEQYF
once	.	TRBJ1-6	TRBV6-1	TGTGCCGGTCGGGACTCAGAATTTTCACCCCTCCACTTT	CAGRDSEFSPLHF
few	TRBD1	TRBJ1-5	TRBV6-1	TGTGCCAGCACTCGCGCAGGGGGGCTCCACCAGCCCCAGCATTTT	CASTRAGGLHQPQHF
.	TRBD1	TRBJ1-5	TRBV4-1	TGCGCCAGCAGCCAGGCAGGGGGGCAGCCCCAGCATTTT	CASSQAGGQPQHF
.	.	TRBJ1-5	TRBV19	TGTGCCAGTAGTTTGGGGACTGCCCTCAATCAGCCCCAGCATTTT	CASSLGTALNQPQHF
.	.	TRBJ1-5	TRBV7-8	TGTGCCAGCAGCTTAGGTGAGGACTTGCAGCCCCAGCATTTT	CASSLGEDLQPQHF
.	TRBD2	TRBJ2-6	TRBV13	TGTGCCAGCAGCTTAGGGACTAGCTCCGGGGCCAACGTCCTGACTTTC	CASSLGTSSGANVLTF
few	.	TRBJ1-2	TRBV6-1	TGTGCCAGCAGTGAGGGGCAGCTCTATGGCTACACCTTC	CASSEGQLYGYTF
few	.	TRBJ1-2	TRBV2	TGTGCCAGCAGTGACGACGGAGATGGCTACACCTTC	CASSDDGDGYTF
.	.	TRBJ1-1	TRBV5-1	TGCGCCAGCAGCTTGGGCGGCGGAGCAAATGAAGCTTTCTTT	CASSLGGGANEAFF
.	.	TRBJ2-2	TRBV28	TGTGCCAGCGGGGGGATGGTTACCGGGGAGCTGTTTTTT	CASGGMVTGELFF
.	TRBD1	TRBJ2-5	TRBV19	TGTGCCAGTACGAGGGACAGGGGGGGAAGAGAGACCCAGTACTTC	CASTRDRGGRETQYF
once	TRBD1	TRBJ2-7	TRBV6-6	TGTGCCAGCAGTTCCGACAGGGGCGAGCAGTACTTC	CASSSDRGEQYF
many	.	TRBJ1-4	TRBV10-2	TGCGCCAGCAGTACATTCGACTGGGGGGTAGACGAAAAACTGTTTTTT	CASSTFDWGVDEKLFF
.	TRBD1	TRBJ2-7	TRBV7-2	TGTGCCAGCAGCACCATGACAGGGGGCTACGAGCAGTACTTC	CASSTMTGGYEQYF
.	.	TRBJ2-2	TRBV5-6	TGTGCCAGCAACCGCAAGCAAACAGGGCCCGGGGAGCTGTTTTTT	CASNRKQTGPGELFF
.	.	TRBJ2-6	TRBV15	TGTGCCACCAGCAGCCCTAAAATACAGCCCGGAGGGGCCAACGTCCTGACTTTC	CATSSPKIQPGGANVLTF
.	.	TRBJ2-1	TRBV5-1	TGCGCCAGCAGCTTAGGCGCGGATATGTTCTTC	CASSLGADMFF
.	.	TRBJ1-5	TRBV6-6	TGTGCCAGCAGTTACGAGACAGGTCAGCCCCAGCATTTT	CASSYETGQPQHF
.	.	TRBJ2-7	TRBV7-9	TGTGCCAGCAGCCCTCCGGGGGTCCGACCTCCCCCTTTCTACGAGCAGTACTTC	CASSPPGVRPPPFYEQYF
few	.	TRBJ1-2	TRBV5-4	TGTGCCAGCAGCTTCGATCCCCGGGGAGGCTACACCTTC	CASSFDPRGGYTF
once	.	TRBJ1-3	TRBV6-1	TGTGCCAGCACCTCTCCGGGGGGCGGCGCCATATATTTT	CASTSPGGGAIYF
.	.	TRBJ1-1	TRBV29-1	TGCAGCGTTGCTACTTCGAGGGACACTGAAGCTTTCTTT	CSVATSRDTEAFF
once	TRBD2	TRBJ2-2	TRBV5-4	TGTGCCAGCAGGACCGACCAGCGGGGGGGTCGCGACACCGGGGAGCTGTTTTTT	CASRTDQRGGRDTGELFF
.	TRBD1	TRBJ1-1	TRBV5-4	TGTGCCAGCAGCTTGGCCGGGAGGGGGCACACTGAAGCTTTCTTT	CASSLAGRGHTEAFF
once	TRBD1	TRBJ1-6	TRBV6-1	TGTGCCAGCAGTGCGACAGGGGCCTATAATTCACCCCTCCACTTT	CASSATGAYNSPLHF
few	TRBD2	TRBJ2-3	TRBV6-4	TGTGCCAGCAGTGACTCGAGCGGGGGGGCCACAGATACGCAGTATTTT	CASSDSSGGATDTQYF
.	TRBD1	TRBJ1-3	TRBV2	TGTGCCAGCAGTCCAACAGGGGGCGGAAACACCATATATTTT	CASSPTGGGNTIYF
.	.	TRBJ2-7	TRBV5-4	TGTGCCAGCAGCTTGGCCGGGGGGCGAACCTACGAGCAGTACTTC	CASSLAGGRTYEQYF
.	.	TRBJ1-1	TRBV5-4	TGTGCCAGCAGTCGTAGGACAGAGAACACTGAAGCTTTCTTT	CASSRRTENTEAFF
.	.	TRBJ2-7	TRBV7-2	TGTGCCAGCAGTTTTAGCCAAACCTACGAGCAGTACTTC	CASSFSQTYEQYF
.	TRBD1	TRBJ1-2	TRBV5-4	TGTGCCAGCAGCTTCGGACCAGAAACTTACAGGGGTGGCTACACCTTC	CASSFGPETYRGGYTF
.	.	TRBJ2-3	TRBV25-1	TGTGCCAGCGGCTTCGGGGCAGATACGCAGTATTTT	CASGFGADTQYF
.	TRBD2	TRBJ2-5	TRBV6-1	TGTGCCAGCAGTCGGGGGGGCACGAGCGAGACCCAGTACTTC	CASSRGGTSETQYF
few	TRBD2	TRBJ2-1	TRBV5-4	TGTGCCAGCAGCTTGGCGGGAGGAAGAGGGGAGCATGAGCAGTTCTTC	CASSLAGGRGEHEQFF
.	.	TRBJ1-6	TRBV4-2	TGTGCCAGCAGCCAAAAACAGGGACGACCCCTCCACTTT	CASSQKQGRPLHF
.	TRBD1	TRBJ1-2	TRBV7-2	TGTGCCAGCAGCGAGGACAGGCTTAACTATGGCTACACCTTC	CASSEDRLNYGYTF
.	.	TRBJ2-3	TRBV7-6	TGTGCCAGCAGCTTAGCACGGGGATTAACAGATACGCAGTATTTT	CASSLARGLTDTQYF
.	.	TRBJ2-2	TRBV5-6	TGTGCCAGCAGCTTGGACGGTTACGGGGAGCTGTTTTTT	CASSLDGYGELFF
.	.	TRBJ1-1	TRBV29-1	TGCAGCGTCATACCTATGAACACTGAAGCTTTCTTT	CSVIPMNTEAFF